Listed below are T cell receptor beta chains from one sample, sequenced in a study of cytomegalovirus exposure and HLA in healthy donors. Produced via immunoSEQ multiplex PCR; TCRdb's table is partial and in-frame only. The table includes about 70,000 clones, around two thirds detected once. Sample: PBMCs. The receptor source for this set is a human donor in good health. Both conserved end residues are part of each CDR3. The order of the fields is V gene, D gene, clone size, J gene, CDR3 protein, CDR3 DNA. D genes are given only for firm matches. Clone size is stated in some rows and not others, as once, few, many or a class when expanded.

V gene: TRBV10-3
D gene: TRBD2
clone size: -
J gene: TRBJ2-1
CDR3 protein: CAISLWGSGTDYNEQFF
CDR3 DNA: TGTGCCATCTCCCTGTGGGGTAGCGGGACCGACTACAATGAGCAGTTCTTC

V gene: TRBV5-1
D gene: TRBD1
clone size: -
J gene: TRBJ1-2
CDR3 protein: CASSRTWDREAGGGYTF
CDR3 DNA: TGCGCCAGCAGCCGAACATGGGACAGGGAAGCCGGAGGAGGCTACACCTTC

V gene: TRBV18
D gene: -
clone size: -
J gene: TRBJ1-2
CDR3 protein: CASSPQAGAGGYTF
CDR3 DNA: TGTGCCAGCTCACCACAGGCGGGCGCCGGTGGCTACACCTTC

V gene: TRBV10-3
D gene: TRBD1
clone size: -
J gene: TRBJ1-2
CDR3 protein: CAISAGTETNYGYTF
CDR3 DNA: TGTGCCATCAGTGCCGGGACAGAAACTAACTATGGCTACACCTTC

V gene: TRBV20-1
D gene: -
clone size: -
J gene: TRBJ2-5
CDR3 protein: CSASGSVTQYF
CDR3 DNA: TGCAGTGCTAGCGGGAGCGTGACCCAGTACTTC

V gene: TRBV18
D gene: TRBD2
clone size: -
J gene: TRBJ2-3
CDR3 protein: CASSPYTGGGTDTQYF
CDR3 DNA: TGTGCCAGCTCACCATACACCGGGGGGGGCACAGATACGCAGTATTTT

V gene: TRBV7-9
D gene: TRBD1
clone size: -
J gene: TRBJ1-5
CDR3 protein: CASSSTGAYNQPQHF
CDR3 DNA: TGTGCCAGCAGCTCTACAGGGGCCTACAATCAGCCCCAGCATTTT

V gene: TRBV28
D gene: -
clone size: -
J gene: TRBJ1-5
CDR3 protein: CASSEPGVASNQPQHF
CDR3 DNA: TGTGCCAGCAGTGAACCCGGGGTGGCGAGCAATCAGCCCCAGCATTTT

V gene: TRBV7-9
D gene: -
clone size: -
J gene: TRBJ1-1
CDR3 protein: CASSFVLTGEAFF
CDR3 DNA: TGTGCCAGCAGCTTCGTCCTCACGGGGGAAGCTTTCTTT

V gene: TRBV15
D gene: -
clone size: -
J gene: TRBJ2-7
CDR3 protein: CATSREQVYEQYF
CDR3 DNA: TGTGCCACCAGCAGAGAACAGGTTTACGAGCAGTACTTC

V gene: TRBV18
D gene: TRBD1
clone size: -
J gene: TRBJ1-5
CDR3 protein: CASSRDRGNQPQHF
CDR3 DNA: TGTGCCAGCTCACGCGACAGGGGGAATCAGCCCCAGCATTTT

V gene: TRBV5-1
D gene: -
clone size: -
J gene: TRBJ2-3
CDR3 protein: CASSLAVASTDTQYF
CDR3 DNA: TGCGCCAGCAGCTTGGCCGTGGCAAGCACAGATACGCAGTATTTT

V gene: TRBV27
D gene: TRBD1
clone size: few
J gene: TRBJ1-2
CDR3 protein: CASSLNRGSIYGYTF
CDR3 DNA: TGTGCCAGCAGCCTAAACAGGGGAAGCATCTATGGCTACACCTTC

V gene: TRBV6-1
D gene: TRBD1
clone size: -
J gene: TRBJ1-5
CDR3 protein: CASRTGGSNQPQHF
CDR3 DNA: TGTGCCAGCAGGACAGGGGGGAGCAATCAGCCCCAGCATTTT

V gene: TRBV4-2
D gene: -
clone size: -
J gene: TRBJ2-5
CDR3 protein: CASSQGRGQETQYF
CDR3 DNA: TGTGCCAGCAGCCAAGGGCGGGGCCAAGAGACCCAGTACTTC

V gene: TRBV6-1
D gene: -
clone size: -
J gene: TRBJ1-5
CDR3 protein: CASTRTPNSNQPQHF
CDR3 DNA: TGTGCCAGCACCAGGACACCAAATAGCAATCAGCCCCAGCATTTT

V gene: TRBV27
D gene: -
clone size: -
J gene: TRBJ2-7
CDR3 protein: CASRRGMGSYEQYF
CDR3 DNA: TGTGCCAGCAGAAGGGGGATGGGGTCCTACGAGCAGTACTTC

V gene: TRBV4-1
D gene: TRBD2
clone size: -
J gene: TRBJ2-1
CDR3 protein: CASSQDVTSGSYNEQFF
CDR3 DNA: TGCGCCAGCAGCCAAGATGTGACTAGCGGGAGCTACAATGAGCAGTTCTTC

V gene: TRBV27
D gene: TRBD1
clone size: once
J gene: TRBJ2-2
CDR3 protein: CASRGQGYTGELFF
CDR3 DNA: TGTGCCAGCAGGGGACAGGGATACACCGGGGAGCTGTTTTTT

V gene: TRBV4-1
D gene: -
clone size: -
J gene: TRBJ2-3
CDR3 protein: CASSQSGGTTLTDTQYF
CDR3 DNA: TGCGCCAGCAGCCAATCGGGCGGGACCACCCTTACGGATACGCAGTATTTT

V gene: TRBV28
D gene: -
clone size: -
J gene: TRBJ2-5
CDR3 protein: CASSLGIQADYLRETQYF
CDR3 DNA: TGTGCCAGCAGTTTAGGTATACAGGCAGATTATCTAAGGGAGACCCAGTACTTC

V gene: TRBV5-5
D gene: -
clone size: -
J gene: TRBJ1-3
CDR3 protein: CASTLYGEGNTIYF
CDR3 DNA: TGTGCCAGCACCCTGTACGGGGAGGGAAACACCATATATTTT

V gene: TRBV2
D gene: -
clone size: -
J gene: TRBJ1-2
CDR3 protein: CASSVRLYGYTF
CDR3 DNA: TGTGCCAGCAGTGTCAGGCTATATGGCTACACCTTC

V gene: TRBV19
D gene: TRBD2
clone size: few
J gene: TRBJ2-1
CDR3 protein: CASSPTSVLSYNEQFF
CDR3 DNA: TGTGCCAGTAGTCCAACTAGCGTCCTCTCCTACAATGAGCAGTTCTTC

V gene: TRBV5-1
D gene: -
clone size: -
J gene: TRBJ2-3
CDR3 protein: CASLFSGSRTDTQYF
CDR3 DNA: TGCGCCAGCCTCTTTAGCGGATCCCGCACAGATACGCAGTATTTT

V gene: TRBV18
D gene: -
clone size: -
J gene: TRBJ2-6
CDR3 protein: CASSPGGSGANVLTF
CDR3 DNA: TGTGCCAGCTCACCGGGGGGCTCTGGGGCCAACGTCCTGACTTTC

V gene: TRBV7-9
D gene: -
clone size: -
J gene: TRBJ2-7
CDR3 protein: CSSISGNEQYF
CDR3 DNA: TGTTCCAGCATCTCGGGGAACGAGCAGTACTTC

V gene: TRBV27
D gene: -
clone size: -
J gene: TRBJ1-1
CDR3 protein: CASNGDGNTEAFF
CDR3 DNA: TGTGCCAGCAACGGGGATGGGAACACTGAAGCTTTCTTT

V gene: TRBV5-1
D gene: TRBD2
clone size: few
J gene: TRBJ2-3
CDR3 protein: CASSLFGAGGPTDTQYF
CDR3 DNA: TGCGCCAGCAGCTTGTTCGGAGCGGGAGGGCCGACAGATACGCAGTATTTT

V gene: TRBV5-1
D gene: TRBD2
clone size: -
J gene: TRBJ2-3
CDR3 protein: CASSLSGTSGSTDTQYF
CDR3 DNA: TGCGCCAGCAGCTTGTCGGGGACTAGCGGGAGCACAGATACGCAGTATTTT

V gene: TRBV1
D gene: -
clone size: -
J gene: TRBJ2-3
CDR3 protein: CTSSPRPSGASTDTQYF
CDR3 DNA: TGCACCAGCAGCCCACGGCCTAGCGGGGCCTCCACAGATACGCAGTATTTT

V gene: TRBV29-1
D gene: -
clone size: few
J gene: TRBJ1-2
CDR3 protein: CSVLSRDTIYGYTF
CDR3 DNA: TGCAGCGTATTAAGCCGGGACACTATTTATGGCTACACCTTC

V gene: TRBV5-1
D gene: -
clone size: -
J gene: TRBJ1-1
CDR3 protein: CASRGGQGLNTEAFF
CDR3 DNA: TGCGCCAGCAGGGGGGGGCAGGGTCTGAACACTGAAGCTTTCTTT

V gene: TRBV6-1
D gene: -
clone size: -
J gene: TRBJ2-1
CDR3 protein: CASSLLGLVDEQFF
CDR3 DNA: TGTGCCAGCAGTTTACTAGGTTTAGTCGATGAGCAGTTCTTC

V gene: TRBV4-1
D gene: -
clone size: -
J gene: TRBJ2-7
CDR3 protein: CASSQEETSYEQYF
CDR3 DNA: TGCGCCAGCAGCCAAGAGGAGACTAGCTACGAGCAGTACTTC

V gene: TRBV2
D gene: TRBD2
clone size: -
J gene: TRBJ2-1
CDR3 protein: CASSGTSVGNEQFF
CDR3 DNA: TGTGCCAGCAGTGGGACTAGCGTTGGCAATGAGCAGTTCTTC

V gene: TRBV28
D gene: -
clone size: -
J gene: TRBJ2-1
CDR3 protein: CASSLDQSGSEEQFF
CDR3 DNA: TGTGCCAGCAGTTTAGATCAGTCGGGGTCTGAGGAGCAGTTCTTC